The source of this T cell receptor beta chain is a study of T cell repertoires in cytomegalovirus infection. Study overall: Alongside well-studied HLA-B-restricted CMV epitopes, recently identified HLA-C-restricted CMV epitopes were also used. From public TCR beta signatures came an indication of both CMV infection and matching HLA type.

V lost 8 bases, J lost 1 base, and 7 bases stayed unmatched. The germline CDR1 and CDR2 sequences are ENHRY and SYGVKD. This CDR3 is 14 amino acids long. The sample holds a few counts of this clonotype. Its antigen is undetermined. TCRdb independently ran MiXCR on the reads; one entry per CDR3 protein. Of hundreds of thousands of distinct CDR3 sequences listed, roughly a third were seen once; the top ten hold 18%. The chain employs TRBV10-3 and TRBJ2-5, with 7 bases lining up with TRBD2. The sequence was collected from a human donor in good health (CMV status not recorded). Some clones in this sample may be carry-over from other donors' samples. The sequencing here drew on cultured PBMCs, taken from culture after CMV antigen stimulation. The DNA of the CDR3 is TGTGCCATCGGTAACGGGGGGACCCAAGAGACCCAGTACTTC. Protein product: CAIGNGGTQETQYF.